This TCR beta chain derives from a study of early T cells in non-severe SARS-CoV-2 infection. Study results and caveats: Clonotype matching in VDJdb favored anti-spike CD8 responses and did not capture private and CD4 specificities.

This CDR3 contains 13 residues. V lost 4 bases and J 4 bases, leaving 10 bases between the germline ends. CDR1 and CDR2 (germline): SEHNR, FQNEAQ (reference sequence). As part of library construction, unique molecular identifiers were attached to individual cDNA molecules. Using its own MiXCR run on the 5' RACE reads, TCRdb lists one record per CDR3 protein. Of about 100,000 distinct CDR3 sequences in the sample, over 10% were seen once. This clonotype was seen only a few times. No antigen is known for it. The sequenced material came from whole blood. The sequence was collected from an adult who was a healthcare worker with PCR-confirmed SARS-CoV-2 infection or an uninfected control (not recorded which). The chain links TRBV7-9 to TRBJ1-1; tentatively, D is TRBD1 (6 bases). CDR3 in amino acids: CASSSEQGTEAFF. DNA of the CDR3: TGTGCCAGCAGCTCCGAACAGGGCACTGAAGCTTTCTTT. The full variable domain, its missing parts supplied by reference TRBV7-9 and TRBJ1-1, is DTGVSQNPRHKITKRGQNVTFRCDPISEHNRLYWYRQTLGQGPEFLTYFQNEAQLEKSRLLSDRFSAERPKGSFSTLEIQRTEQGDSAMYLCASSSEQGTEAFFGQGTRLTVV.